One and the same sample provided the 11 T cell receptor beta chains below, sequenced in a study of T cell clonality in common variable immunodeficiency. TCRdb's table, derived via immunoSEQ multiplex PCR, lists solely in-frame clones and lacks some. The sample is made up of 50,000 to 65,000 clones, none counted only once. The source material was peripheral blood mononuclear cells. The receptors here all came from a person aged 18-70 years in good health.

Ten or more counts support this clone. The CDR3 extends 3 residues past the end of the read, so its final part is completed from the germline J gene. Other DNA sequences from this sample encode an identical CDR3 as well. The chain joins TRBV6-4 to TRBJ2-2, with TRBD1 as a possible D gene (5 bases). Per the germline V gene, CDR1 is MRHNA and CDR2 is SNTAGT. Trimming removed 2 bases at V and 0 bases at J, with 10 bases between. This CDR3 has 16 amino acids. The sequenced part of the CDR3 DNA is TGTGCCAGCAGTGACGATACAGGTTCGAACACCGGGGAG. Translated: CASSDDTGSNTGE. The whole CDR3 region reads CASSDDTGSNTGELFF.

In this sample, this clone turned up many times. The read ends 3 residues early relative to the CDR3; the germline J gene fills the gap. The genes are TRBV5-6 and TRBJ1-2; D is perhaps TRBD1 (5 bases). V lost 3 bases, J lost 5 bases, and 11 bases lay in between. Germline loops: CDR1 SGHDT, CDR2 YYEEEE. The CDR3 is made up of 13 amino acids. This chain's CDR3 is CASSSGGIYGYTF. The sequenced part of the CDR3 DNA is TGTGCCAGCAGCTCCGGGGGGATTTATGGC.

This clone came up many times. The DNA ends 3 residues before the CDR3 does, and the rest of the CDR3 is filled in from the germline J gene. The chain employs TRBV5-1 and TRBJ2-2, with a possible D match to TRBD1 (5 bases). Germline V gives CDR1 SGHRS, CDR2 YFSETQ. This CDR3 is 14 amino acids long. Between the trimmed V and J ends, which lost 2 bases and 1 base, there was a span of 6 bases. The sequenced CDR3 bases are TGCGCCAGCAGCTTTGGACAGAACACCGGGGAG. This gives the protein CASSFGQNTGE. The whole CDR3 reads CASSFGQNTGELFF.

This clone was seen ten or more times. The read terminates 3 residues ahead of where the CDR3 ends, so the germline J gene completes it. V and J are TRBV20-1 and TRBJ1-6, with a possible D match to TRBD1 (6 bases). V was shortened by 0 bases and J by 5 bases, with 11 bases between the two germline ends. This CDR3 has 15 amino acids. CDR1 DFQATT and CDR2 SNEGSKA come from the germline V gene (reference sequence). The CDR3 sequence: CSARDLRTDNSPLHF. CDR3 DNA, as far as it was read: TGCAGTGCTAGAGATCTAAGGACAGATAATTCACCC.

Many counts were recorded for this clone. The CDR3 is cut off 3 residues early in the read; its end comes from the germline J gene. The V call is TRBV6-2 or TRBV6-3, the J call TRBJ2-3; TRBD1 agrees at 7 bases. The CDR3 is made up of 16 amino acids. Germline CDR1 is MNHEY and CDR2 is SVGEGT. The trim removed 5 bases at V and 7 bases at J, leaving 15 bases unmatched. CDR3: CASSVNDRDLSNTQYF. Incomplete CDR3 DNA: TGTGCCAGCAGTGTCAATGACAGGGATCTCTCAAATACG.

This clone was seen many times. The read ends 3 residues shy of where the CDR3 ends; the end is completed using the germline J gene. The chain is built from TRBV5-4 and TRBJ2-1, with 7 bases that match TRBD2. With 7 bases clipped from V and 6 bases from J, the junction kept 10 bases outside the gene matches. Germline V gene lookup returns CDR1 SGHNT and CDR2 YYREEE (reference sequence). The CDR3 is 14 amino acids. This CDR3 reads CASVRHGGSNEQFF. The sequenced part of the CDR3 DNA is TGTGCCAGCGTTCGACATGGCGGGAGCAATGAG.

This clone was recorded at least ten times. The CDR3 end falls 3 residues outside the read, so it is completed with the germline J gene. The V call is TRBV19, the J call TRBJ1-1, with 7 bases fitting TRBD1. Per germline, CDR1 LNHDA and CDR2 SQIVND (reference sequence). Trimming at V came to 5 bases and at J to 0 bases, leaving 3 bases not matched to a gene. This CDR3 has 14 amino acids. The part of the CDR3 DNA that was read is TGTGCCAGTAGTTTCGGGACAGTGAACACTGAA. Its translation: CASSFGTVNTE. The CDR3 in full is CASSFGTVNTEAFF.

Many counts were recorded for this clone. The covered CDR3 bases are TGTGCCATCAGTCGGACTGGGAATGAG. Translated: CAISRTGNE. The full CDR3 reads CAISRTGNEQFF. The J gene is TRBJ2-1, the V gene TRBV10-3; D is possibly TRBD2 (5 bases). The read halts 3 residues ahead of the CDR3 end, with the missing end drawn from the germline J gene. The CDR3 totals 12 residues. Between the trimmed V and J ends, which lost 5 bases and 7 bases, there was a span of 9 bases. Per germline, CDR1 ENHRY and CDR2 SYGVKD.

Turning to this clone: At one end the junction does not follow the germline gene, possibly because of a read error. The read finishes 3 residues shy of the CDR3 end, and the germline J gene is used to complete it. This CDR3 is also generated by other DNA sequences in the sample. The chain uses TRBV5-1 and TRBJ1-1; D is possibly TRBD1 (6 bases). Germline lookup yields CDR1 SGHRS and CDR2 YFSETQ. CDR3 length: 13 amino acids. The covered CDR3 bases are TGCGCCAGCAGGCCAGGGGAAGGCACTGAG. It encodes CASRPGEGTE. The entire CDR3 protein reads CASRPGEGTEAFF. Variable domain in full (rest from reference TRBV5-1 and TRBJ1-1): KAGVTQTPRYLIKTRGQQVTLSCSPISGHRSVSWYQQTPGQGLQFLFEYFSETQRNKGNFPGRFSGRQFSNSRSEMNVSTLELGDSALYLCASRPGEGTEAFFGQGTRLTVV.

Many counts were recorded for this clone. The DNA ends 3 residues before the CDR3 does, and the rest of the CDR3 is filled in from the germline J gene. This sequence joins TRBV11-3 and TRBJ1-1; 7 bases line up with TRBD1. The J segment lost 0 bases and the V segment lost 5 bases, leaving 6 bases of the junction unmatched. The CDR3 is 15 residues long. The germline V gene encodes CDR1 SGHNT and CDR2 YENEEA. CDR3 residues: CASSPGGTVNTEAFF. The sequenced CDR3 bases are TGTGCCAGCAGCCCAGGGGGGACAGTGAACACTGAA.

This clone was observed many times. The read falls 3 residues short of the CDR3 end, and the missing part is taken from the germline J gene. The rearrangement links TRBV19 to TRBJ1-2, with D possibly matching TRBD1 (5 bases). The germline V gene has CDR1 LNHDA and CDR2 SQIVND (reference sequence). The germline V and J ends were trimmed by 5 bases and 4 bases, with 11 bases remaining between them. This CDR3 is 13 amino acids long. The CDR3: CASSVRGSYGYTF. The sequenced part of the CDR3 DNA is TGTGCCAGTAGTGTAAGGGGATCCTATGGC.